This entry is about one TCR beta chain. Extracted from the samples, RNA was reverse transcribed into cDNA to serve as the sequencing template. Data came from immunoSEQ multiplex PCR; TCRdb stores just in-frame clones and leaves some out. The sample carries more than 200,000 clones, about 64% recorded once. The data are from a study of CD8+ T cells in alopecia areata. Stated treatment: oral pan-JAK inhibitor, 5-10 mg twice daily. This sample comprised CD4+ T cells sorted from blood, obtained at week 4, from a patient treated with tofacitinib. The source of this sequence is a human donor with alopecia areata.

The CDR3 DNA follows: TGTGCCTCCAAACAGACAGAGAGCTCCTACGAGCAGTACTTC. It yields the protein CASKQTESSYEQYF. The V call is TRBV30, the J call TRBJ2-7; TRBD1 is a possible D gene (5 bases). The CDR3 covers 14 residues. The germline CDR1 and CDR2 sequences are GTSNPN and SVGIG (reference sequence). Between the trimmed V and J ends, which lost 7 bases and 0 bases, there was a span of 16 bases.